One T cell receptor beta chain is described in this entry. Its target is unknown. This sample was taken from a study of T cell responses to AZD1222 COVID-19 vaccine. Broader study findings: Donors were largely white British and mainly female; clonal diversity was possibly underestimated. There were vaccine-associated CD4 TCRs across spike, dominant at 160-218 and 743-854. Variant regions that are unmutated are reportedly the target of nearly half of spike-specific TCRs. Repertoire collection took place solely once the T cell response had peaked.

CDR1 and CDR2 (germline): SEHNR, FQNEAQ (reference sequence). The length of the CDR3 is 14 residues. Losses at the gene ends were 5 bases for V and 2 bases for J; bases not matched to a gene: 3. Measured with immunoSEQ multiplex PCR; TCRdb has only the in-frame clones, and not every one. The sample holds about 98,000 clones; about 86% are singletons and the top ten take 9% to 12%. The source material was peripheral blood, sampled on day 0 of MenACWY control vaccination. This receptor was identified in an adult in good health. The chain is built from TRBV7-9 and TRBJ1-3; 7 bases agree with TRBD1. CDR3 loop: CASSDTGAGNTIYF. The DNA of the CDR3 is TGTGCCAGCAGCGACACAGGGGCTGGAAACACCATATATTTT.